This T cell receptor (beta chain) was found in a study of T-cell reconstitution after alpha-beta-depleted transplantation in children (dated by TCRdb to the mid-2010s). Looking at the study overall: The study quantitatively tracked T-cell immune reconstitution after TCRalphabeta/CD19-depleted allogeneic hematopoietic cell transplantation in children using TCR repertoire profiling.

This sample's treatment or condition label indicates: allogeneic hematopoietic cell transplantation with graft depleted of TCRalphabeta T cells and CD19 B cells. The children who served as transplant recipients had been given grafts of TCRalphabeta/CD19-depleted allogeneic hematopoietic cells. General findings and caveats noted by the study authors: In some patients, high TCRbeta diversity at day 60 was attributed to recipient T cells and intrathymic progenitors that had survived conditioning. The apparently early alphabetaT-cell count recovery about two months after transplant was reportedly dependent on only several hundred rapidly expanded clones derived from non-depleted graft cells. Over subsequent months, a decline in hyperexpanded clone frequencies was noted, and after one year, T-cell counts and TCRbeta diversity were mostly ascribed to newly produced T cells.

Library method: PCR. Sequencing was performed on an Illumina HiSeq 2500. Molecular barcoding was employed in the preparation of TCR libraries, with unique molecular identifiers being used to normalize TCRbeta repertoire quantification. In TCRdb, the public reads were trimmed at Q25 with fastp and aligned with MiXCR, with productive beta chains retained. Duplicate CDR3 protein sequences are folded into a single record with the most common DNA and genes. This sample holds about 100,000 distinct CDR3 sequences; approximately 8% were observed only once. The ten largest make up roughly 15% of the sample. In this sample, this clonotype turned up many times. This clone's antigen is unknown. The record has no base qualities; no much larger clone is one base away. This sample comprised PBMCs, obtained before TCRalphabeta/CD19-depleted stem cell transplant. The TCR was taken from a boy aged 2 to 9 with acute lymphoblastic leukemia, due to receive a stem cell transplant.

The nucleotide sequence reads as follows: TGTGCCAGCAGTGAGGGGGCCACAGATACGCAGTATTTT. Its protein reads: CASSEGATDTQYF. The rearrangement combines TRBV6-4 with TRBJ2-3; the D segment could be TRBD1, given 6 matching bases. Reading from cysteine to phenylalanine, the CDR3 counts 13 amino acids. Of the read, only the CDR3 DNA is kept; its 39 bases are in frame from base 1. V and J are truncated by 3 bases and 2 bases respectively, leaving an intervening sequence of 6 bases. Per the germline V gene, MRHNA is the CDR1 and SNTAGT is the CDR2.